A single sample is the source of the 14 T cell receptor beta chains below, sequenced in a study of cytomegalovirus exposure and HLA in healthy donors. Vbeta (60) and Jbeta (13) primers were used in the PCR. Only in-frame clones appear in the TCRdb table, and some are missing; sequencing was by immunoSEQ multiplex PCR. The table records about 140,000 clones, about 80% of them present only once. Material: PBMCs. The receptors originated from a man aged 35 to 55 in good health and CMV-seronegative.

The gene calls are TRBV11-1 and TRBJ2-3, with 7 bases identical to TRBD2. Germline V gene sequence: CDR1 SGHAT, CDR2 FQDESV (reference sequence). Unmatched junction bases numbered 6, after V lost 5 bases and J lost 4 bases. The CDR3 spans 14 residues. The CDR3 DNA follows: TGTGCCAGCAGCACCCCCCTAGCGGCAGATACGCAGTATTTT. Translated, it gives CASSTPLAADTQYF.

About this clone: The identical CDR3 is also encoded by other nucleotide sequences in the sample. The CDR3 spells CASSQDRGDTEAFF. The CDR3, as DNA: TGCGCCAGCAGCCAGGACAGGGGAGACACTGAAGCTTTCTTT. The genes are TRBV4-3 and TRBJ1-1, with 9 positions matching TRBD1. Looked up from germline, CDR1 is LGHNA and CDR2 is YSLEER. V was pared by 3 bases and J by 3 bases, with 2 bases of the junction left unmatched. The CDR3 totals 14 residues.

The CDR3 protein is CAWSPGTGHGYGYTF. CDR3 DNA: TGTGCCTGGAGTCCAGGGACAGGGCACGGCTATGGCTACACCTTC. The rearrangement joins TRBV30 to TRBJ1-2; 9 bases match TRBD1. This CDR3 comprises 15 residues. V lost 2 bases to trimming and J lost 4 bases; unmatched junction nucleotides: 8. The germline CDR1 and CDR2 sequences are GTSNPN and SVGIG (reference sequence).

The chain recombines TRBV27 with TRBJ1-4; 7 nucleotides match TRBD1. CDR1 and CDR2 (germline): MNHEY, SMNVEV (reference sequence). There are 18 residues in the CDR3. Trimming at V came to 5 bases and at J to 0 bases, leaving 12 bases not matched to a gene. CDR3 sequence: CASSPGGQLFATNEKLFF. CDR3 in DNA: TGTGCCAGCAGTCCCGGGGGACAGCTATTTGCAACTAATGAAAAACTGTTTTTT.

This chain links TRBV27 with TRBJ1-3; perhaps TRBD1 as D (5 bases). This CDR3 spans 13 amino acids. Germline V lookup: CDR1 MNHEY, CDR2 SMNVEV (reference sequence). The germline V and J ends were trimmed by 8 bases and 4 bases, with 12 bases remaining between them. The DNA for the CDR3 is TGTGCCAGCCGCCCCCCAGGGGGAAACACCATATATTTT. Translation gives CASRPPGGNTIYF.

V gene TRBV5-6 combines with J gene TRBJ1-1; D remains ambiguous. The germline gives CDR1 SGHDT, CDR2 YYEEEE. The CDR3 is 15 residues long. Trimming stripped 4 bases from V and 3 bases from J, with 16 bases between. The DNA for the CDR3 is TGTGCCAGCAGCGGGTCGCGGGAAGCAGACACTGAAGCTTTCTTT. Translated, it gives CASSGSREADTEAFF. Full variable domain (remainder filled in from reference TRBV5-6 and TRBJ1-1): DAGVTQSPTHLIKTRGQQVTLRCSPKSGHDTVSWYQQALGQGPQFIFQYYEEEERQRGNFPDRFSGHQFPNYSSELNVNALLLGDSALYLCASSGSREADTEAFFGQGTRLTVV.

The chain has TRBV7-6 and TRBJ2-4, with D perhaps matching TRBD1 (5 bases). The CDR3 length is 15 residues. Per germline, CDR1 SGHVS and CDR2 FNYEAQ. V lost 5 bases, J lost 5 bases, and 16 bases lay in between. CDR3: CASSIGHAVENIQYF. The CDR3, as DNA: TGTGCCAGCAGCATCGGACACGCGGTTGAAAACATTCAGTACTTC.

The chain uses TRBV9 and TRBJ1-2; weak D call: TRBD1 (5 bases). Germline V gene data show CDR1 as SGDLS and CDR2 as YYNGEE. V lost 3 bases and J 4 bases, leaving 19 bases between the germline ends. There are 16 residues in the CDR3. The CDR3 is CASSDPRRRDSYGYTF. The CDR3 bases are TGTGCCAGCAGCGACCCACGGAGACGAGACAGCTATGGCTACACCTTC.

V gene TRBV6-1 combines with J gene TRBJ2-2; unclear D gene. The CDR3 is 15 residues long. The germline V and J ends were trimmed by 2 bases and 0 bases, with 7 bases remaining between them. Germline CDR1 is MNHNS and CDR2 is SASEGT. The chain's CDR3 is CASSESDTNTGELFF. The CDR3 DNA reads as TGTGCCAGCAGTGAATCCGACACGAACACCGGGGAGCTGTTTTTT.

V gene TRBV2 combines with J gene TRBJ1-6; D gene uncertain. With 5 bases removed from V and 8 bases from J, the gap between germline ends came to 10 bases. CDR3 length: 13 residues. Per germline, CDR1 SNHLY and CDR2 FYNNEI. The CDR3 reads CASSQRGDSPLHF. The DNA for the CDR3 is TGTGCCAGCAGTCAACGGGGTGATTCACCCCTCCACTTT.

The gene calls are TRBV5-1 and TRBJ2-7; D is unclear. V was pared by 0 bases and J by 3 bases, with 10 bases between. The CDR3 totals 14 residues. The V gene's germline CDR1 is SGHRS and CDR2 YFSETQ. In nucleotides, the CDR3 is TGCGCCAGCAGCTTGGCTCTAGGAATCTACGAGCAGTACTTC. Its translation: CASSLALGIYEQYF.

The V gene is TRBV6-1, the J gene TRBJ2-7; TRBD1 aligns across 9 bases. Germline CDR1 reads MNHNS; CDR2 reads SASEGT. The V segment lost 4 bases and the J segment 0 bases; nucleotides outside the gene matches: 10. CDR3 size: 17 residues. CDR3 in DNA: TGTGCCAGCAGTGGGGACAGGGATTTAATCTTCTCCTACGAGCAGTACGTC. Its protein is CASSGDRDLIFSYEQYV.

This chain uses TRBV2 with TRBJ1-2, with D unclear. Germline CDR1 and CDR2: SNHLY and FYNNEI. Trimming removed 4 bases from V and 4 bases from J, with 10 bases in between. This CDR3 has 13 residues. The DNA for the CDR3 is TGTGCCAGCAGTGGAAACTCCTTCTATGGCTACACCTTC. Translating gives CASSGNSFYGYTF.

The V and J genes are TRBV6-5 and TRBJ2-5, with TRBD2 matching 8 bases. CDR1 MNHEY and CDR2 SVGAGI come from the germline V gene. V shed 7 bases, J shed 5 bases, and the junction held 6 bases outside the gene matches. The CDR3 length is 13 residues. CDR3 bases: TGTGCCAGCACCGGACTAGCTGGGGAGACCCAGTACTTC. It yields the protein CASTGLAGETQYF.